What follows describes a single TCR beta chain. These data are taken from a study of blood T cell repertoires in COVID-19. Trimming pared 1 base from V and 5 bases from J, leaving 17 bases between. The CDR3 totals 16 residues. The V gene's germline CDR1 is MNHEY and CDR2 SVGEGT. Original analysis: Quantification of nucleated cells was approximated via reference gene primer amplification. Profiling relied on immunoSEQ multiplex PCR, and the TCRdb table lists in-frame clones only, not all of them. V and J calls and clone size follow that table, whereas D and trimming were derived from the DNA. Of approximately 170,000 clones in the sample, 83% were seen once.

The sequence was obtained from a woman of 80 years or more with acute or convalescent COVID-19. The chain is built from TRBV6-2 or TRBV6-3 and TRBJ2-5; TRBD2 is a possible D gene (7 bases). Material for sequencing was peripheral blood. CDR3 nucleotides: TGTGCCAGCAGTTACTGGGGGCGGGAGCTCGGGGAGACCCAGTACTTC. Residues: CASSYWGRELGETQYF.